Below are 3 T cell receptor beta chains sequenced from a single sample in a study of beta chain features in type 1 diabetes. Every bit of the isolated RNA underwent reverse transcription, so sequencing read expressed TCRB transcripts. Repertoires were generated with immunoSEQ multiplex PCR, while TCRdb's copy carries only in-frame clones and drops some. The table lists fewer than 350,000 clones, about 18% of them singletons. The sample taken for sequencing was naive CD4+ T cells from blood. The receptors here all came from a woman younger than 30 in good health.

This sequence joins TRBV9 and TRBJ1-3; TRBD1 matches 9 bases. Germline CDR1 and CDR2: SGDLS and YYNGEE. V lost 2 bases, J lost 2 bases, and 2 bases stayed unmatched. The CDR3 is 15 amino acids. CDR3 residues: CASSVRQGAGNTIYF. DNA of the CDR3: TGTGCCAGCAGCGTGAGACAGGGGGCTGGAAACACCATATATTTT. Filled out from reference TRBV9 and TRBJ1-3, the complete variable domain reads DSGVTQTPKHLITATGQRVTLRCSPRSGDLSVYWYQQSLDQGLQFLIQYYNGEERAKGNILERFSAQQFPDLHSELNLSSLELGDSALYFCASSVRQGAGNTIYFGEGSWLTVV.

This clone showed up just a few times. J is TRBJ2-7 and V is TRBV5-1; D gene unclear. The V and J ends lost 4 bases and 3 bases respectively, with 17 bases between them. The V gene's germline CDR1 is SGHRS and CDR2 YFSETQ. This CDR3 is 15 amino acids long. CDR3 region: CASSIPVSSCYEQYF. In DNA form, the CDR3 reads TGCGCCAGCAGCATACCAGTTTCGTCCTGCTACGAGCAGTACTTC.

This sequence joins TRBV29-1 and TRBJ2-1; 9 nucleotides line up with TRBD1. Germline CDR1 is SQVTM and CDR2 is ANQGSEA. This CDR3 is 14 amino acids long. The V gene end was trimmed by 4 bases and the J gene end by 5 bases; junction bases not matched to a gene: 6. The CDR3 here is CSVAGTGYHNEQFF. CDR3 DNA sequence: TGCAGCGTTGCCGGGACAGGGTATCACAATGAGCAGTTCTTC.